Sequencing of this T cell receptor beta chain was carried out in a study of metastatic and nonmetastatic thyroid tumors. Findings and caveats of the study: It was reported that TCR beta diversity was significantly higher in malignant thyroid tumors than benign nodules, in blood and tumor.

No patient had received any treatment before thyroid surgery. V trimming: 0 bases; J trimming: 6 bases; junction bases outside the gene matches: 5. Per the germline V gene, CDR1 is GTSNPN and CDR2 is SVGIG (reference sequence). This CDR3 has 15 amino acids. To note about this clone: The antigen remains undetermined.

TCRdb re-called the PCR reads via MiXCR. The table has about 24,000 clones, around 21% seen once. Source material: blood. The sequence came from a female donor with papillary thyroid cancer or a benign thyroid nodule (not recorded which). Some clones in this sample may be carry-over from other donors' samples. V gene TRBV30 combines with J gene TRBJ2-3; the match to TRBD2 covers 11 bases. CDR3 residues: CAWSVLAGVGDTQYF. CDR3 DNA sequence: TGTGCCTGGAGTGTACTAGCGGGAGTAGGGGATACGCAGTATTTT.